The following is a T cell receptor beta chain sequence with its context. This clone's antigen is unknown. Per-nucleotide qualities are absent, and no much larger clonotype sits a single base away. The data were obtained in a study of blood T cell repertoires in COVID-19 (TCRdb year 2020). Background on the whole study: Collaborator samples came from the United States, Italy and Spain and covered acute and convalescent phases of COVID-19. The dataset comprised deeply sampled blood TCRbeta repertoires from subjects exposed to, actively infected with, or recovered from COVID-19. The prospective study material was composed of cDNA or gDNA derived from T cells, B-cell-depleted T cells, or PBMCs. The samples were drawn from two sources: the first 160 participants of the ongoing ImmuneRACE study, and 1,200 or so subjects contributed by 6 global collaborators. The repertoires were made available in a free public database intended to serve as a resource for research on the immune response to SARS-CoV-2. The sample metadata nearly always contained a de-identified subject ID, COVID-19 status, age in years and sex. Where available, HLA class I and class II types were taken from metadata supplied by the sample provider and were not determined by assay-based typing. Overall results and qualifications from the work: Clinical and demographic metadata were provided uncurated, with the amount varying by source and participant.

The CDR3 contains 14 residues, cysteine and phenylalanine counted. Only the CDR3 portion is preserved as DNA: 42 bases, with reading frame beginning at the first base. Between the V and J ends, shortened by 11 bases and 6 bases respectively, the junction contains 20 bases. From the germline V gene (reference sequence), CDR1 is LGHDT and CDR2 is YNNKEL. In the prospective study, participants were roughly 18 to 89 years old, resided in 24 geographic areas of the United States, and were enrolled through a virtual design. To assign participants to cohorts, the prospective study relied on clinical history that participants themselves reported in a screening survey and a study questionnaire. Mobile phlebotomists in the prospective study collected whole blood, serum and a nasopharyngeal or oropharyngeal swab from every participant. Additional blood draws and questionnaires over an approximately 2-month period could optionally be provided by prospective study participants. Blood samples from the prospective study were shipped frozen or at room temperature prior to DNA extraction.

The immunoSEQ Assay, a bias-controlled multiplex PCR, was used to amplify TCRbeta CDR3 regions from genomic DNA. The study's own analysis went as follows. The number of nucleated cells in each sample was estimated by amplification of reference gene primers within the assay. Sequence reads were collapsed and filtered to measure the absolute abundance of every unique TCRbeta CDR3 rearrangement. For each sample, productive Simpson clonality was calculated as the square root of Simpson's diversity index over productive rearrangements. Held by TCRdb, this immuneACCESS table contains in-frame sequences only and omits some clones. Under half of the omission traces to an unresolved V gene where checked; the cause of the rest is unknown. The V and J calls and clone size come from that table; D and trimming were worked out from the DNA. Here the sample has 200,000 to 300,000 clones; over 75% occur a single time. 8.5% to 9.5% of the sample is in the top ten clones.

Sequencing was performed on PBMCs or T cells enriched from blood (not recorded which). This TCR derives from a woman aged 45-65 years with acute COVID-19. The V and J segments used are TRBV3-1 (or the pseudogene TRBV3-2) and TRBJ2-1, and possibly TRBD2, on 7 matching bases. The nucleotides read TGTGCCCTGGTGGGGAGGGGGGGCAGCAATGAGCAGTTCTTC. Its protein is CALVGRGGSNEQFF.